This is a list of T cell receptor beta chains from one sample in a study of T-cell reconstitution after alpha-beta-depleted transplantation in children. In TCRdb, the PCR reads were re-called with MiXCR into one record per CDR3 protein. This table holds about 610,000 distinct CDR3 sequences, 10% found once. The material was PBMCs from the stem cell graft donor, obtained from the stem cell graft. The receptors here all came from a human donor who donated a stem cell graft to a child with acute myeloid leukemia. CDR3s include the opening cysteine and the closing phenylalanine or tryptophan. A D gene is named only where the DNA matches it firmly. For some rows the clone size is stated as once, few or many, or as a class when expanded; others skip it.

d_call	clone_size	v_call	j_call	cdr3_aa	cdr3_nt
TRBD2	NA	TRBV7-2	TRBJ2-1	CASRPTSGRGYNEQFF	TGTGCCAGCAGACCTACTAGCGGGAGGGGATACAATGAGCAGTTCTTC
TRBD2	few	TRBV20-1	TRBJ2-7	CSARYRTSGKGEQYF	TGCAGTGCTAGATACAGGACTAGCGGGAAGGGCGAGCAGTACTTC
NA	NA	TRBV7-8	TRBJ1-1	CASSPRWGHTVAFF	TGTGCCAGCAGCCCAAGGTGGGGGCACACGGTAGCTTTCTTT
TRBD2	NA	TRBV15	TRBJ2-7	CATSREREGYEQYF	TGTGCCACCAGCAGAGAACGGGAGGGCTACGAGCAGTACTTC
NA	many	TRBV12-3/TRBV12-4	TRBJ1-5	CASSLAGGLQPQHF	TGTGCCAGCAGTTTAGCAGGGGGGCTTCAGCCCCAGCATTTT
NA	NA	TRBV20-1	TRBJ1-1	CSTSPGMNTEAFF	TGCAGTACCAGCCCGGGCATGAACACTGAAGCTTTCTTT
NA	few	TRBV18	TRBJ2-7	CASSRFERGEQYF	TGTGCCAGCTCACGCTTCGAAAGGGGCGAGCAGTACTTC
NA	NA	TRBV9	TRBJ2-2	CASSVGVGVANTGELFF	TGTGCCAGCAGCGTTGGTGTGGGGGTAGCGAACACCGGGGAGCTGTTTTTT
TRBD2	few	TRBV20-1	TRBJ2-3	CSANLMTSGSTDTQYF	TGCAGTGCTAACCTTATGACTAGCGGGAGCACAGATACGCAGTATTTT
NA	few	TRBV5-1	TRBJ1-2	CASSLVQARDGYTF	TGCGCCAGCAGCTTGGTACAAGCCAGGGATGGCTACACCTTC
NA	many	TRBV20-1	TRBJ2-2	CSARDPSGPGELFF	TGCAGTGCTAGGGACCCATCAGGACCCGGGGAGCTGTTTTTT
NA	NA	TRBV7-9	TRBJ2-2	CASTADLSNTGELFF	TGTGCCAGCACCGCGGACCTGTCGAACACCGGGGAGCTGTTTTTT
TRBD2	many	TRBV6-2/TRBV6-3	TRBJ2-1	CASSYSGLAGLTPQFEQFF	TGTGCCAGCAGTTACTCGGGACTAGCGGGATTAACCCCACAATTTGAGCAGTTCTTC
TRBD2	few	TRBV9	TRBJ2-7	CASSAGLVGEQYF	TGTGCCAGCAGCGCGGGACTAGTGGGGGAGCAGTACTTC
NA	NA	TRBV10-3	TRBJ2-3	CAISRSAPDTQYF	TGTGCCATCAGTAGAAGCGCCCCAGATACGCAGTATTTT
TRBD2	NA	TRBV4-2	TRBJ2-1	CASSHRLAAYNEQFF	TGTGCCAGCAGCCACCGACTAGCGGCGTACAATGAGCAGTTCTTC
NA	many	TRBV5-6	TRBJ2-2	CASSLRVGELFF	TGTGCCAGCAGCTTGAGGGTCGGGGAGCTGTTTTTT
TRBD2	NA	TRBV7-9	TRBJ2-1	CASSSSGRGGNEQFF	TGTGCCAGCAGCTCTAGCGGGAGAGGGGGCAATGAGCAGTTCTTC
TRBD1	many	TRBV6-5	TRBJ2-1	CASSYMGGTGPNEQFF	TGTGCCAGCAGTTACATGGGGGGGACAGGGCCGAATGAGCAGTTCTTC
NA	many	TRBV20-1	TRBJ2-7	CSARFGAGVYEQYF	TGCAGTGCTAGATTTGGCGCAGGGGTCTACGAGCAGTACTTC
NA	few	TRBV6-1	TRBJ1-4	CASSESGGPTGEKLFF	TGTGCCAGCAGTGAATCAGGAGGACCTACTGGGGAAAAACTGTTTTTT
TRBD2	NA	TRBV4-2	TRBJ2-7	CASSQVMSSGTRSSHEQYF	TGTGCCAGCAGCCAAGTCATGTCTAGCGGGACCCGGAGCAGCCACGAGCAGTACTTC
TRBD2	many	TRBV5-1	TRBJ2-3	CASSLGPSGTSTDTQYF	TGCGCCAGCAGCTTGGGGCCTAGCGGCACTAGCACAGATACGCAGTATTTT
TRBD2	NA	TRBV5-1	TRBJ2-1	CASSLEGSGSNEQFF	TGCGCCAGCAGCTTGGAGGGTAGCGGGAGCAATGAGCAGTTCTTC
TRBD1	few	TRBV5-1	TRBJ2-7	CASSLTGGGYEQYF	TGCGCCAGCAGCTTGACAGGGGGCGGCTACGAGCAGTACTTC
TRBD2	few	TRBV9	TRBJ2-1	CASSVAAREGQGEQFF	TGTGCCAGCAGCGTAGCCGCCCGGGAGGGCCAGGGTGAGCAGTTCTTC
NA	NA	TRBV12-3/TRBV12-4	TRBJ1-3	CASSLGDISGNTIYF	TGTGCCAGCAGTTTAGGGGACATCTCTGGAAACACCATATATTTT
NA	NA	TRBV5-1	TRBJ2-1	CASSISVDEQFF	TGCGCCAGCAGCATCTCGGTCGATGAGCAGTTCTTC
NA	many	TRBV10-3	TRBJ2-1	CAIRGFISPAADEQFF	TGTGCCATCAGGGGCTTCATCTCGCCAGCCGCAGATGAGCAGTTCTTC
NA	many	TRBV5-5	TRBJ2-3	CASRAASAGRDTQYF	TGTGCCAGCAGGGCTGCTAGCGCCGGACGAGATACGCAGTATTTT
TRBD1	NA	TRBV12-3/TRBV12-4	TRBJ1-2	CASTQDRGSLGYTF	TGTGCCAGCACCCAAGACAGGGGTTCCCTGGGCTACACCTTC
NA	NA	TRBV20-1	TRBJ2-7	CSARAQVEYYEQYF	TGCAGTGCTAGAGCCCAGGTGGAGTACTACGAGCAGTACTTC
TRBD1	NA	TRBV7-9	TRBJ2-7	CASSLITGGGVGEQYF	TGTGCCAGCAGCTTAATTACAGGGGGCGGGGTGGGCGAGCAGTACTTC
NA	many	TRBV7-8	TRBJ1-5	CASSHPEGMNQPQHF	TGTGCCAGCAGTCACCCTGAGGGTATGAATCAGCCCCAGCATTTT
NA	few	TRBV21-1	TRBJ2-7	CASRTGPGEYEQYF	TGTGCCAGCAGGACGGGGCCAGGGGAATACGAGCAGTACTTC
TRBD2	many	TRBV5-1	TRBJ2-1	CASSLRLAGDNNEQFF	TGCGCCAGCAGCTTGCGGCTAGCGGGAGACAACAATGAGCAGTTCTTC
TRBD1	many	TRBV7-2	TRBJ2-5	CASSYRGSEQETQYF	TGTGCCAGCAGCTACAGGGGAAGTGAACAAGAGACCCAGTACTTC
TRBD2	NA	TRBV20-1	TRBJ2-5	CSARVAGRQETQYF	TGCAGTGCTAGGGTAGCGGGGAGGCAAGAGACCCAGTACTTC
NA	few	TRBV20-1	TRBJ2-7	CSAETSTSYEQYF	TGCAGTGCCGAGACATCGACCTCCTACGAGCAGTACTTC
TRBD2	few	TRBV6-2/TRBV6-3	TRBJ2-3	CASSSQLLAGGRPHNTDTQYF	TGTGCCAGCAGTTCCCAACTATTAGCGGGCGGGAGGCCTCACAACACAGATACGCAGTATTTT
NA	few	TRBV6-5	TRBJ2-1	CASSYSRAPPSYNEQFF	TGTGCCAGCAGTTACTCCAGAGCCCCCCCCTCCTACAATGAGCAGTTCTTC
TRBD1	few	TRBV20-1	TRBJ1-1	CSARQGASGTEAFF	TGCAGTGCTAGACAGGGGGCTTCGGGCACTGAAGCTTTCTTT
NA	few	TRBV12-3/TRBV12-4	TRBJ1-1	CASSRGADPMNTEAFF	TGTGCCAGCAGCCGTGGGGCAGACCCGATGAACACTGAAGCTTTCTTT